What follows describes a single T cell receptor beta chain. The treatment denotes: 19 received Ad26.COV2.S at low or high dose, single or two shots; about 5 received placebo; per-sample allocation not given. Each sample was drawn 63 days after the first injection (of vaccine or placebo). The entry originates in a study of Ad26.COV2.S vaccination and SARS-CoV-2 variants. Produced via immunoSEQ multiplex PCR; TCRdb's table is partial and in-frame only. This table has around 320,000 clones, around 87% appearing once. The CDR3 is 14 amino acids. Deletions cut 5 bases from V and 1 base from J, with 11 bases between. Per germline, CDR1 GTSNPN and CDR2 SVGIG (reference sequence).

V gene TRBV30 combines with J gene TRBJ1-4; no reliable D call. Sample: peripheral blood, taken in a trial of Ad26.COV2.S vaccine versus placebo. This sequence originates from a person between 18 and 60 years old who received the Ad26.COV2.S COVID-19 vaccine or a placebo. DNA of the CDR3: TGTGCCTGGGATCATCGGAGAACTAATGAAAAACTGTTTTTT. It encodes CAWDHRRTNEKLFF.